In its sample, the clone carrying this T cell receptor (beta chain) was seen once. In germline, CDR1 is SQVTM, CDR2 ANQGSEA. The CDR3 sequence is 12 residues long. J gave up 4 bases and V 4 bases, and 0 bases lay outside the gene matches. This record belongs to a study of long-term antiretroviral therapy in people with HIV. On the study more broadly: The immediate-ART recommendation dates to 2015, and the earliest samples predate it by about a decade.

Each specimen consisted of roughly 0.9-10 million cryopreserved PBMC prior to extraction of DNA. With survey level as its setting, the immunoSEQ assay was v3.0. Assay used: immunoSEQ multiplex PCR; TCRdb lists only in-frame clones, some missing. This table has 20,000 to 25,000 clones, around 82% appearing once. J is TRBJ1-1 and V is TRBV29-1; 10 bases map to TRBD1. Material: unsorted PBMCs, obtained 1.5 years after starting antiretroviral therapy. This receptor was identified in a young man with HIV. As DNA, the CDR3 is TGCAGCGTTGGACAGGGGGCCACTGAAGCTTTCTTT. It is translated as CSVGQGATEAFF.